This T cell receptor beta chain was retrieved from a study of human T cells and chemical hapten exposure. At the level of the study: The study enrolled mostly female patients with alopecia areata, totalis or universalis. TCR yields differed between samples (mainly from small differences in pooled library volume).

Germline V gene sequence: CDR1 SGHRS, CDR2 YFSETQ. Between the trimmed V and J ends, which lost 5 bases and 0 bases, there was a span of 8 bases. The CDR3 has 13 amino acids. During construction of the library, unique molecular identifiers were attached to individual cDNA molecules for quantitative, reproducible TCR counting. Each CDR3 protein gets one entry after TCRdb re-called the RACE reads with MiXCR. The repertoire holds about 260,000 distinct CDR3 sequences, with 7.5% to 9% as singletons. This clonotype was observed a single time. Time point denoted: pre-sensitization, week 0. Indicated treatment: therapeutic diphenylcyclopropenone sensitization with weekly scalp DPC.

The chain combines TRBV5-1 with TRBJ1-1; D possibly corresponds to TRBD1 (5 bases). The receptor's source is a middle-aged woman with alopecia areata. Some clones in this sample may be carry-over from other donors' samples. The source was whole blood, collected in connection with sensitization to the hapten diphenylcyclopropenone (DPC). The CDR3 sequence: CASREGLNTEAFF. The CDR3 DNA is TGCGCCAGCAGGGAGGGACTGAACACTGAAGCTTTCTTT.